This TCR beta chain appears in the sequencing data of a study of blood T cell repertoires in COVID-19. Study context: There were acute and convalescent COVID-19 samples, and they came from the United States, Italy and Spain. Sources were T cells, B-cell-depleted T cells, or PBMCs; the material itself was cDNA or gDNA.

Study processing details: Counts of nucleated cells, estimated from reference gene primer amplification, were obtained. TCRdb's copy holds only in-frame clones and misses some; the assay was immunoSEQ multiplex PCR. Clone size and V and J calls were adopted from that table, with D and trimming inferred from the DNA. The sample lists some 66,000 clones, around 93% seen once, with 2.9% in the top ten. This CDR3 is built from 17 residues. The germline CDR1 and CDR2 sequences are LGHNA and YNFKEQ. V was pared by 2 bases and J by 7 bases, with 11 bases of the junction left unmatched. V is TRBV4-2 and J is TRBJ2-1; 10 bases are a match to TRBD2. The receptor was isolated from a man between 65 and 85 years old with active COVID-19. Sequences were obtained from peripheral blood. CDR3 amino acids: CASSQPTTSGGGNEQFF. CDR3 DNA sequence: TGTGCCAGCAGCCAACCAACTACCAGCGGGGGGGGGAATGAGCAGTTCTTC.